Reported below is one T cell receptor beta chain. The healthy adult donors were HIV-negative and reported no recent acute infections or vaccinations. Negatively enriched CD4+ T cells were divided by CD45RA into naive and memory. Under the authors' procedure: Without quality scores, immunoSEQ junctional reads could not be filtered like full-length reads. Clones were read by immunoSEQ multiplex PCR, and TCRdb kept only the in-frame ones, dropping some. V and J calls and clone size are copied from that table; D and trimming were computed from the DNA. The sample lists about 2.3 million clones, 85% to 95% occurring once. The data originate from a study of shared clonotypes between healthy human individuals. Study-level information: Participating donors consisted of a couple of women and a few men aged 18 to 49.

Germline V gene sequence: CDR1 ENHRY, CDR2 SYGVKD. V lost 8 bases and J lost 3; bases outside the gene matches: 15. This CDR3 comprises 16 residues. The sequenced material came from naive CD4+ T cells from PBMCs. Described subset: CD45RA+ positively selected. V usage is TRBV10-3 and J usage is TRBJ2-7; 8 positions match TRBD2. This TCR derives from a man between 18 and 29 years old in good health. Some clones in this sample may be carry-over from other donors' samples. CDR3 region: CAIGGVKSGGNYEQYF. The CDR3 DNA is TGTGCCATCGGGGGGGTCAAGAGCGGGGGAAACTACGAGCAGTACTTC.